This entry lists 2 T cell receptor beta chains sequenced from one sample in a study of cytomegalovirus exposure and HLA in healthy donors. In the PCR, 60 Vbeta and 13 Jbeta primers were used. Libraries were prepared by immunoSEQ multiplex PCR; TCRdb keeps only in-frame clonotypes and omits some of them. Found here are about 120,000 clones; the top ten clones hold around 4%. Source material: PBMCs. These receptor sequences come from a man in his late teens or twenties in good health and CMV-seronegative.

Comments on this clone: Relative to the germline gene, one junction end is altered; a read error may explain this. The rearrangement uses TRBV16 and TRBJ1-2, with D perhaps TRBD1 (6 bases). CDR1 KGHSY and CDR2 FQNENV come from the germline V gene. The CDR3 is made up of 14 amino acids. DNA for the CDR3: TGTGCCAGCAGCCGGGACATTACTAACTATGGCTACACCTTT. Translation gives CASSRDITNYGYTF.

CDR3: CASSSRERGGNEQFF. In nucleotides, the CDR3 is TGTGCCAGTAGTAGCCGTGAGCGGGGCGGTAATGAGCAGTTCTTC. The chain is built from TRBV19 and TRBJ2-1; TRBD2 agrees at 7 bases. The CDR3 contains 15 residues. Germline CDR1 LNHDA, CDR2 SQIVND (reference sequence). V shed 4 bases and J 7 bases; nucleotides not matched to a gene: 10.